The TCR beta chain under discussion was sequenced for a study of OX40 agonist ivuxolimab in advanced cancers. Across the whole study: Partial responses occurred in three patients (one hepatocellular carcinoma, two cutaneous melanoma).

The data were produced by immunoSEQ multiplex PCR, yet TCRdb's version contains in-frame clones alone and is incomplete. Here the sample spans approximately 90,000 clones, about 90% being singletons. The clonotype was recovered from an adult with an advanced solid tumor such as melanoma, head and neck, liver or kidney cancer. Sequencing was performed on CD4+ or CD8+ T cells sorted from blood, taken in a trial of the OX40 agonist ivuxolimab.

CDR3: CASWAFESHSPLHF. The CDR3 bases are TGTGCCAGCTGGGCCTTCGAGAGTCATTCACCCCTCCACTTT. The rearrangement uses TRBV6-5 and TRBJ1-6; D is ambiguous. This CDR3 is 14 amino acids long. The germline V and J ends were trimmed by 8 bases and 8 bases, with 16 bases remaining between them. CDR1 is MNHEY and CDR2 is SVGAGI in the germline V gene.